The present entry profiles one T cell receptor beta chain with its context. Assay: immunoSEQ multiplex PCR; the TCRdb copy retains only in-frame clones and omits some. The sample consists of 150,000 to 200,000 clones, 80% of them appearing once. The data derive from a study of blood T cell repertoires in COVID-19. With 7 bases removed from V and 0 bases from J, the gap between germline ends came to 10 bases. Germline CDR1 is SQVTM and CDR2 is ANQGSEA. CDR3 length: 13 amino acids. The J gene is TRBJ1-5, the V gene TRBV29-1; weak D call: TRBD1 (5 bases). The sequenced sample was peripheral blood. The sequence derives from a man aged 55 to 70 with acute or convalescent COVID-19. The CDR3 spells CSADTLSNQPQHF. CDR3 nucleotides: TGCAGCGCGGACACCCTTAGCAATCAGCCCCAGCATTTT.